A single sample gave rise to the 24 T cell receptor beta chains below, sequenced in a study of shared clonotypes between healthy human individuals. Sequenced by immunoSEQ multiplex PCR; TCRdb stores in-frame clones only, minus some. The repertoire has about 2.3 million clones, around 92% of them found once; the top ten carry around 0.35%. Sequencing was done on a sample of naive CD4+ T cells from PBMCs. The subset is: CD45RA+ positively selected. The receptors come from a man between 18 and 35 years old in good health. Some clones in this sample may be carry-over from other donors' samples.

The rearrangement joins TRBV2 to TRBJ2-1; tentative D call: TRBD2 (7 bases). CDR3 size: 15 residues. Germline lookup yields CDR1 SNHLY and CDR2 FYNNEI. V dropped 7 bases and J dropped 6 bases, with 19 bases sitting between them. The CDR3 sequence: CASTGGAKSRNEQFF. DNA for the CDR3: TGTGCCAGCACGGGGGGCGCGAAGTCCCGCAATGAGCAGTTCTTC. Full variable domain (missing parts from reference TRBV2 and TRBJ2-1): EPEVTQTPSHQVTQMGQEVILRCVPISNHLYFYWYRQILGQKVEFLVSFYNNEISEKSEIFDDQFSVERPDGSNFTLKIRSTKLEDSAMYFCASTGGAKSRNEQFFGPGTRLTVL.

The CDR3 is CASSYSKGVVNYEQYF. The CDR3 nucleotides read TGTGCCAGCAGTTACTCGAAAGGGGTGGTAAACTACGAGCAGTACTTC. This chain joins TRBV6-5 and TRBJ2-7; weak D call: TRBD1 (5 bases). Germline-derived CDR1 and CDR2 are MNHEY and SVGAGI. The V and J ends lost 0 bases and 3 bases respectively, with 15 bases between them. This CDR3 spans 16 amino acids.

This CDR3 is CASSDRGPLSYEQYF. The CDR3 bases are TGTGCCAGCAGTGACAGGGGCCCACTCTCCTACGAGCAGTACTTC. The chain employs TRBV28 and TRBJ2-7; TRBD1 aligns across 8 bases. With V trimmed by 5 bases and J by 0 bases, 6 bases remained unmatched. This CDR3 is 15 amino acids long. CDR1 is MDHEN, CDR2 SYDVKM, per germline.

The chain carries TRBV11-3 and TRBJ2-6; D gene uncertain. Deletions cut 5 bases from V and 2 bases from J, with 13 bases between. The V gene's germline CDR1 is SGHNT and CDR2 YENEEA. The CDR3 covers 16 residues. CDR3 nucleotides: TGTGCCAGCAGCCGAAATTGGGGTCCTGGGGCCAACGTCCTGACTTTC. It yields the protein CASSRNWGPGANVLTF.

V is TRBV23-1 and J is TRBJ1-1; D is undetermined. TRBV23-1 is annotated as an ORF whose role is uncertain. The CDR3 is 13 amino acids. Between the trimmed V and J ends, which lost 1 base and 7 bases, there was a span of 10 bases. The CDR3 reads CASSQYEEDEAFF. CDR3 nucleotides: TGCGCCAGCAGTCAATACGAGGAGGATGAAGCTTTCTTT.

V and J are TRBV28 and TRBJ1-1; maybe TRBD1 (5 bases). The V gene lost 2 bases and the J gene lost 6 bases, with 13 bases spanning the gap. Germline loops: CDR1 MDHEN, CDR2 SYDVKM. The CDR3 is 14 residues long. The chain's CDR3 is CASSLISLTAEAFF. The CDR3, as DNA: TGTGCCAGCAGTTTAATCAGTTTGACAGCTGAAGCTTTCTTT.

To note about this clone: At the DNA level, this CDR3 is encoded by other sequences in the same sample as well. The chain carries TRBV28 and TRBJ2-7; D is undetermined. The CDR3 sequence is 14 residues long. Germline V gives CDR1 MDHEN, CDR2 SYDVKM. Between the trimmed V and J ends, which lost 4 bases and 1 base, there was a span of 11 bases. CDR3 sequence reads: CASSSPGSSYEQYF. The CDR3, as DNA: TGTGCCAGCAGTTCCCCGGGCAGTTCCTACGAGCAGTACTTC.

V and J are TRBV19 and TRBJ2-2, with D tentatively TRBD2 (6 bases). This CDR3 comprises 14 residues. In germline, CDR1 is LNHDA, CDR2 SQIVND (reference sequence). V was clipped by 8 bases and J by 1 base, with 11 bases between them. The CDR3 nucleotides read TGTGCCAGTGCGGGGACGAGGAACACCGGGGAGCTGTTTTTT. Amino acids: CASAGTRNTGELFF.

V is TRBV2 and J is TRBJ1-5; possible D gene TRBD1, 6 bases. This CDR3 has 15 residues. Germline V CDR1 and CDR2: SNHLY, FYNNEI. V lost 3 bases and J 0 bases, leaving 9 bases between the germline ends. CDR3 coding DNA: TGTGCCAGCAGTGAGGGGGCTTATAGCAATCAGCCCCAGCATTTT. It encodes CASSEGAYSNQPQHF.

CDR3 loop: CASSLGTSGRAAETQYF. Written as DNA, the CDR3 is TGCGCCAGCAGCCTTGGGACTAGCGGGAGGGCCGCAGAGACCCAGTACTTC. V and J are TRBV4-3 and TRBJ2-5; 16 nucleotides align to TRBD2. The germline V gene has CDR1 LGHNA and CDR2 YSLEER. This CDR3 is 17 amino acids long. V shed 4 bases, J shed 4 bases, and the junction held 6 bases outside the gene matches.

The J gene is TRBJ2-1, the V gene TRBV7-6; 10 nucleotides agree with TRBD2. CDR1 is SGHVS, CDR2 FNYEAQ, per germline. The CDR3 extends over 17 amino acids. The V segment lost 5 bases and the J segment 7 bases; nucleotides outside the gene matches: 14. In DNA, the CDR3 is TGTGCCAGCAGCCGGCAACGGAGCGGGAGGGCCCGGAATGAGCAGTTCTTC. This codes for CASSRQRSGRARNEQFF.

This chain uses TRBV2 with TRBJ1-5, with D possibly TRBD1 on 6 matching bases. Germline V gene lookup returns CDR1 SNHLY and CDR2 FYNNEI. Deletions cut 4 bases from V and 0 bases from J, with 16 bases between. The CDR3 runs 17 residues. In DNA, the CDR3 is TGTGCCAGCAGTGGTGGACAGCCGGTTTATAGCAATCAGCCCCAGCATTTT. It specifies CASSGGQPVYSNQPQHF. Supplemented by reference TRBV2 and TRBJ1-5, the full variable domain reads EPEVTQTPSHQVTQMGQEVILRCVPISNHLYFYWYRQILGQKVEFLVSFYNNEISEKSEIFDDQFSVERPDGSNFTLKIRSTKLEDSAMYFCASSGGQPVYSNQPQHFGDGTRLSIL.

J is TRBJ2-7 and V is TRBV27, with D perhaps TRBD1 (6 bases). The CDR3 contains 13 residues. CDR1 and CDR2 (germline): MNHEY, SMNVEV (reference sequence). V lost 5 bases, J lost 2 bases, and 10 bases lay in between. This chain's CDR3 is CASSPRTAYEQYF. CDR3 DNA: TGTGCCAGCAGTCCTCGGACAGCCTACGAGCAGTACTTC.

The rearrangement links TRBV7-2 to TRBJ1-3; perhaps TRBD1 as D (5 bases). V lost 2 bases and J lost 2, with 10 bases in between. CDR1 is SGHTA, CDR2 FQGNSA, per germline. The CDR3 loop spans 15 amino acids. The CDR3 DNA sequence: TGTGCCAGCAGCTTACTCAGGGTGCCTGGAAACACCATATATTTT. It translates to CASSLLRVPGNTIYF.

Remarks on this clone: Other DNA variants within this sample encode the same CDR3. The CDR3 coding sequence is TGTGCCAGCAGCTTAGGGAGCGGGGTTACCTACGAGCAGTACTTC. Translated: CASSLGSGVTYEQYF. This chain uses TRBV7-2 with TRBJ2-7; 7 bases align to TRBD2. The J segment lost 2 bases and the V segment lost 1 base, leaving 5 bases of the junction unmatched. Germline assignment: CDR1 SGHTA and CDR2 FQGNSA. The CDR3 is 15 residues long.

The rearrangement joins TRBV7-9 to TRBJ2-5; TRBD1 matches at 7 bases. The V gene's germline CDR1 is SEHNR and CDR2 FQNEAQ (reference sequence). Trimming took 5 bases from V and 5 from J; bases not matched to a gene: 5. The CDR3 loop spans 13 amino acids. CDR3 DNA sequence: TGTGCCAGCAGCCCCGGGGACAGTGAGACCCAGTACTTC. This sequence encodes CASSPGDSETQYF.

The chain has TRBV6-6 and TRBJ1-2; D might be TRBD1 (6 bases). V lost 7 bases and J lost 4, with 19 bases in between. The length of the CDR3 is 15 residues. Germline CDR1 is MNHNY and CDR2 is SVGAGI (reference sequence). CDR3 residues: CASIAGGPVGYGYTF. In nucleotides, the CDR3 is TGTGCCAGCATCGCCGGGGGGCCGGTTGGCTATGGCTACACCTTC.

The chain couples TRBV5-1 to TRBJ2-2, with D tentatively TRBD1 (5 bases). From germline, CDR1 is SGHRS and CDR2 YFSETQ. The V end was cut by 4 bases, the J end by 7 bases, with 17 bases between. This CDR3 region has 15 residues. The CDR3 is CASSRRAPRGGELFF. For the CDR3, the DNA is TGCGCCAGCAGCCGAAGAGCTCCTAGGGGCGGGGAGCTGTTTTTT.

The chain couples TRBV5-1 to TRBJ1-3; 10 nucleotides line up with TRBD1. J gave up 0 bases and V 4 bases, and 7 bases lay outside the gene matches. Germline values: CDR1 SGHRS, CDR2 YFSETQ. This CDR3 is 17 amino acids long. Here the CDR3 reads CASSRTGGGSSGNTIYF. The CDR3 coding sequence is TGCGCCAGCAGCAGGACAGGGGGAGGTAGCTCTGGAAACACCATATATTTT.

The V gene is TRBV11-3, the J gene TRBJ2-1; TRBD1 might be the D (5 bases). Between the trimmed V and J ends, which lost 1 base and 0 bases, there was a span of 10 bases. The length of the CDR3 is 16 residues. Germline values: CDR1 SGHNT, CDR2 YENEEA. The chain's CDR3 is CASSLGQLYSYNEQFF. CDR3 DNA sequence: TGTGCCAGCAGCTTAGGACAGCTCTACTCCTACAATGAGCAGTTCTTC.

The chain recombines TRBV18 with TRBJ2-4, with 7 bases fitting TRBD1. The CDR3 has 15 residues. Germline V gene data show CDR1 as KGHSH and CDR2 as LQKENI. V lost 3 bases, J lost 7 bases, and 9 bases stayed unmatched. In nucleotides, the CDR3 is TGTGCCAGCTCACCGGGGCAGGGGGACGTCAACATTCAGTACTTC. This encodes CASSPGQGDVNIQYF. Drawing the rest from reference TRBV18 and TRBJ2-4, the complete variable domain is NAGVMQNPRHLVRRRGQEARLRCSPMKGHSHVYWYRQLPEEGLKFMVYLQKENIIDESGMPKERFSAEFPKEGPSILRIQQVVRGDSAAYFCASSPGQGDVNIQYFGAGTRLSVL.

The chain uses TRBV6-6 and TRBJ1-1, with D possibly TRBD1 on 5 matching bases. Germline V lookup: CDR1 MNHNY, CDR2 SVGAGI (reference sequence). Trimming took 4 bases from V and 14 from J, leaving 23 bases between them. The CDR3 extends over 14 amino acids. This chain's CDR3 is CASSSPDSRVRNFF. The CDR3 nucleotides read TGTGCCAGCAGTTCGCCGGACTCCAGGGTCCGGAACTTCTTT.

The chain links TRBV19 to TRBJ1-5; no definite D call. The length of the CDR3 is 14 residues. Germline V gene sequence: CDR1 LNHDA, CDR2 SQIVND (reference sequence). V was cut by 4 bases and J by 8 bases, with 15 bases left in between. The CDR3 coding sequence is TGTGCCAGTAGTACCCGCGAACGTCGGGAGCCCCAGCATTTT. It is translated as CASSTRERREPQHF. The full variable domain, rest sourced from reference TRBV19 and TRBJ1-5, is DGGITQSPKYLFRKEGQNVTLSCEQNLNHDAMYWYRQDPGQGLRLIYYSQIVNDFQKGDIAEGYSVSREKKESFPLTVTSAQKNPTAFYLCASSTRERREPQHFGDGTRLSIL.

V gene TRBV9 combines with J gene TRBJ2-2; 9 bases are a match to TRBD2. The germline V gene has CDR1 SGDLS and CDR2 YYNGEE. V gave up 3 bases and J gave up 4 bases; unmatched junction bases: 7. The CDR3 loop spans 16 amino acids. The CDR3 spells CASSALGLAPTGELFF. CDR3 DNA: TGTGCCAGCAGCGCCCTGGGACTAGCCCCCACCGGGGAGCTGTTTTTT.